This T cell receptor beta chain comes out of a study of T-cell reconstitution after alpha-beta-depleted transplantation in children. Overall study findings and caveats: Some patients showed high day-60 TCRbeta diversity, which derived from surviving recipient T cells and thymic progenitors.

As for this clonotype: Its antigen is as yet unknown.

For TCRbeta, the library was prepared with unique molecular identifiers. TCRdb used MiXCR to reprocess the PCR reads, holding one entry per CDR3 protein. The table lists about 830,000 distinct CDR3 sequences, 16% of them singletons, with roughly 5% in the top ten. CDR1 is SGHRS, CDR2 YFSETQ, per germline. The CDR3 sequence is 16 residues long. V was cut by 4 bases and J by 0 bases, with 14 bases left in between. V and J are TRBV5-1 and TRBJ2-1; D is perhaps TRBD2 (6 bases). The sample in question was PBMCs, mostly from graft donor cells, obtained 360 days after TCRalphabeta/CD19-depleted stem cell transplant. The sequence was collected from a male patient under 18 who had a stem cell transplant for acute lymphoblastic leukemia, so the T cells may come from the graft donor. Written as DNA, the CDR3 is TGCGCCAGCAGCGGACTTTCCGGGAGCTCCTACAATGAGCAGTTCTTC. It translates to CASSGLSGSSYNEQFF.